This T cell receptor beta chain originates from a study of blood T cells in healthy people across ages. Through a sample-barcoded 5' primer and a J-beta primer mix, a second PCR was run for roughly 7 to 12 cycles. TCRdb re-analysed the 5' RACE reads in MiXCR, keeping a single row per CDR3 protein. The sample lists some 670,000 distinct CDR3 sequences; roughly half were seen once. This CDR3 is built from 15 residues. V was pared by 1 base and J by 4 bases, with 5 bases of the junction left unmatched. Germline CDR1 SGHAT, CDR2 FQNNGV. The sequence was obtained from an elderly woman in good health. Sample: blood. The rearrangement uses TRBV11-2 and TRBJ2-7, with 9 bases matching TRBD1. CDR3 in amino acids: CASSLVTGQGYEQYF. The CDR3 nucleotides are TGTGCCAGCAGCTTAGTAACGGGACAGGGTTACGAGCAGTACTTC. Variable domain in full (rest from reference TRBV11-2 and TRBJ2-7): EAGVAQSPRYKIIEKRQSVAFWCNPISGHATLYWYQQILGQGPKLLIQFQNNGVVDDSQLPKDRFSAERLKGVDSTLKIQPAKLEDSAVYLCASSLVTGQGYEQYFGPGTRLTVT.